The rows below give T cell receptor beta chains drawn from one sample of a study of CD4 T cells in relation to SARS-CoV-2 and coronaviruses. Produced via immunoSEQ multiplex PCR; TCRdb's table is partial and in-frame only. The sample has 21,000 or so clones, approximately 82% seen once. These receptors are not linked to any known antigen. The sequenced sample was CD4+ T cells from PBMCs, cultured in vitro. These receptor sequences come from a human donor in good health. CDR3s include the opening cysteine and the closing phenylalanine or tryptophan. The D gene is left open where the match is weak. For some rows the clone size is stated as once, few or many, or as a class when expanded; others skip it.

abundance	j_gene	d_gene	len	v_gene	CDR3aa	CDR3nt
-	TRBJ2-1	-	15	TRBV30	CACFRDRSIYNEQFF	TGTGCCTGCTTTCGGGACCGGTCGATTTACAATGAGCAGTTCTTC
-	TRBJ2-2	-	14	TRBV6-5	CASSYPGGSGELFF	TGTGCCAGCAGTTACCCCGGAGGCTCCGGGGAGCTGTTTTTT
-	TRBJ2-3	-	13	TRBV14	CASSQDLRPDQYF	TGTGCCAGCAGCCAAGATCTGCGTCCCGATCAGTATTTT
few	TRBJ2-7	TRBD2	14	TRBV5-1	CASRPGGAAYEQYF	TGCGCCAGCAGACCGGGGGGGGCGGCCTACGAGCAGTACTTC
few	TRBJ1-2	-	12	TRBV29-1	CSVDGGDYGYTF	TGCAGCGTTGATGGGGGCGATTATGGCTACACCTTC
-	TRBJ2-1	-	14	TRBV6-5	CASSPMTVGNEQFF	TGTGCCAGCAGTCCTATGACGGTTGGCAATGAGCAGTTCTTC
-	TRBJ2-1	TRBD2	15	TRBV19	CASSIEASGRDEQFF	TGTGCCAGTAGTATAGAGGCTAGCGGGAGGGATGAGCAGTTCTTC
-	TRBJ1-1	TRBD1	15	TRBV11-2	CASSAAGTEATEAFF	TGTGCCAGCAGCGCTGCCGGGACAGAAGCAACTGAAGCTTTCTTT
once	TRBJ2-5	-	13	TRBV19	CASSIGGGETQYF	TGTGCCAGTAGTATAGGGGGCGGAGAGACCCAGTACTTC
-	TRBJ1-1	TRBD1	14	TRBV29-1	CSVERAGGDTEAFF	TGCAGCGTTGAACGCGCAGGGGGAGACACTGAAGCTTTCTTT
few	TRBJ1-5	-	15	TRBV28	CASSSLKRSNQPQHF	TGTGCCAGCAGTTCGCTTAAGAGGAGCAATCAGCCCCAGCATTTT
few	TRBJ2-1	TRBD2	15	TRBV9	CASSVTGGAYNEQFF	TGTGCCAGCAGCGTAACGGGAGGGGCCTACAATGAGCAGTTCTTC
-	TRBJ2-1	TRBD2	18	TRBV7-2	CASSPGRTSGIRGDEQFF	TGTGCCAGCAGCCCCGGGAGGACTAGCGGGATCCGGGGGGATGAGCAGTTCTTC
few	TRBJ1-2	-	14	TRBV2	CASSEVLVLYGYTF	TGTGCCAGCAGTGAAGTTTTGGTCCTATATGGCTACACCTTC
-	TRBJ1-4	-	12	TRBV28	CASKWMGEKLFF	TGTGCCAGCAAATGGATGGGTGAAAAACTGTTTTTT
-	TRBJ2-7	-	14	TRBV5-6	CASSRKDTSYEQYF	TGTGCCAGCAGCCGGAAGGACACCTCCTACGAGCAGTACTTC
-	TRBJ2-2	-	14	TRBV6-5	CASSSDIWGGELFF	TGTGCCAGCAGTTCGGATATATGGGGCGGGGAGCTGTTTTTT
few	TRBJ1-1	-	16	TRBV6-5	CASSYDYGGMNTEAFF	TGTGCCAGCAGTTACGACTATGGGGGGATGAACACTGAAGCTTTCTTT
-	TRBJ1-1	-	12	TRBV18	CASSPGNTEAFF	TGTGCCAGCTCACCAGGGAACACTGAAGCTTTCTTT
-	TRBJ1-2	-	13	TRBV2	CASNVRANYGYTF	TGTGCCAGCAACGTACGAGCTAACTATGGCTACACCTTC
few	TRBJ1-6	-	16	TRBV2	CASSEAPTDHNSPLHF	TGTGCCAGCAGTGAAGCTCCGACAGATCATAATTCACCCCTCCACTTT
-	TRBJ1-1	-	11	TRBV25-1	CASSGLYEAFF	TGTGCCAGCAGTGGGCTTTACGAAGCTTTCTTT
once	TRBJ2-7	TRBD2	14	TRBV20-1	CSASRLAEPYEQYF	TGCAGTGCTAGTCGTCTAGCGGAACCCTACGAGCAGTACTTC
few	TRBJ2-7	TRBD2	15	TRBV3-1/TRBV3-2	CASSPTSGRAAEQYF	TGTGCCAGCAGCCCTACTAGCGGGAGGGCCGCCGAGCAGTACTTC
-	TRBJ2-2	TRBD1	16	TRBV25-1	CASSEYGTGRPGELFF	TGTGCCAGCAGTGAATATGGGACAGGGCGGCCCGGGGAGCTGTTTTTT
few	TRBJ2-1	-	12	TRBV7-9	CASSLAYYEQFF	TGTGCCAGCAGCTTAGCGTATTATGAGCAGTTCTTC
-	TRBJ1-1	-	14	TRBV5-1	CASSHGSVNTEAFF	TGCGCCAGCAGTCATGGATCTGTGAACACTGAAGCTTTCTTT
-	TRBJ2-2	TRBD2	15	TRBV5-1	CASSLAGGNTGELFF	TGCGCCAGCAGCTTAGCGGGAGGGAACACCGGGGAGCTGTTTTTT
-	TRBJ1-2	TRBD1	14	TRBV10-3	CASRTGTDNYGYTF	TGTGCCAGTCGAACCGGGACAGATAACTATGGCTACACCTTC
-	TRBJ2-7	TRBD2	16	TRBV12-5	CASGLVTSGSVYEQYF	TGTGCTAGTGGTTTGGTGACTAGCGGGAGTGTATACGAGCAGTACTTC
-	TRBJ1-3	TRBD1	19	TRBV9	CASSVGRTGLSPSGNTIYF	TGTGCCAGCAGCGTAGGGAGGACAGGACTATCTCCCTCTGGAAACACCATATATTTT
-	TRBJ1-1	TRBD1	14	TRBV5-1	CASSATGANTEAFF	TGCGCCAGCAGTGCGACAGGGGCGAACACTGAAGCTTTCTTT
-	TRBJ2-1	TRBD2	15	TRBV7-8	CASSIGTSGRNEQFF	TGTGCCAGCAGCATCGGGACTAGCGGGAGAAATGAGCAGTTCTTC
few	TRBJ2-7	TRBD1	11	TRBV27	CASRLRQGQYF	TGTGCCAGCAGACTAAGACAGGGACAGTACTTC
-	TRBJ1-6	TRBD1	14	TRBV20-1	CSASWGQGDSPLHF	TGCAGTGCTAGTTGGGGACAGGGAGACTCACCCCTCCACTTT
-	TRBJ1-2	-	20	TRBV7-8	CASSSGTRPRDPKLNYGYTF	TGTGCCAGCAGCTCCGGGACACGTCCCCGGGACCCAAAATTAAACTATGGCTACACCTTC
-	TRBJ1-5	-	15	TRBV7-8	CASSLGDGGGQPQHF	TGTGCCAGCAGCTTAGGGGACGGTGGCGGTCAGCCCCAGCATTTT
-	TRBJ2-5	-	14	TRBV30	CAWSGLRGGETQYF	TGTGCCTGGAGTGGGTTGAGGGGGGGAGAGACCCAGTACTTC
-	TRBJ2-3	-	11	TRBV18	CASSPSDTQYF	TGTGCCAGCTCACCATCGGATACGCAGTATTTT
few	TRBJ2-7	-	14	TRBV10-3	CAIKRRALTDEQYF	TGTGCCATCAAAAGGAGGGCCCTGACGGACGAGCAGTACTTC
-	TRBJ2-7	-	17	TRBV5-1	CASSLRFLAGSSYEQYF	TGCGCCAGCAGCCTCCGCTTCTTGGCCGGGAGTTCCTACGAGCAGTACTTC
-	TRBJ1-2	-	14	TRBV24-1	CATGRLQVNYGYTF	TGTGCCACCGGTCGCCTACAGGTCAACTATGGCTACACCTTC
-	TRBJ1-1	TRBD1	11	TRBV19	CASNSRGEAFF	TGTGCCAGTAACTCCAGGGGGGAAGCTTTCTTT
-	TRBJ2-7	TRBD2	14	TRBV7-2	CASSLGGGEDEQYF	TGTGCCAGCAGCTTAGGGGGAGGGGAAGACGAGCAGTACTTC
-	TRBJ2-7	TRBD2	14	TRBV6-6	CASSYSTSAYEQYF	TGTGCCAGCAGTTACTCGACTAGCGCCTACGAGCAGTACTTC
-	TRBJ2-1	-	14	TRBV6-6	CASSYAISYNEQFF	TGTGCCAGCAGTTACGCTATTTCCTACAATGAGCAGTTCTTC